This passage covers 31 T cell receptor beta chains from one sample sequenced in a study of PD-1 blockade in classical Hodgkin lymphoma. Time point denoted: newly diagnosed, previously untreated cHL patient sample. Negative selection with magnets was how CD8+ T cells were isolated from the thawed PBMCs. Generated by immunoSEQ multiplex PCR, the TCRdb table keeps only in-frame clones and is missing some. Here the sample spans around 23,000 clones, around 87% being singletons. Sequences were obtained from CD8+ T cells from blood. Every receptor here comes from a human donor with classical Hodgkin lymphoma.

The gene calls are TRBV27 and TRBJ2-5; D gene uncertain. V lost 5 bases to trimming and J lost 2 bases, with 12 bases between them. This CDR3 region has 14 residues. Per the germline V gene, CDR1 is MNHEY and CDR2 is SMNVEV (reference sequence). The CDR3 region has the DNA TGTGCCAGCAGTCCCCTAGGTCAGCAAGAGACCCAGTACTTC. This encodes CASSPLGQQETQYF.

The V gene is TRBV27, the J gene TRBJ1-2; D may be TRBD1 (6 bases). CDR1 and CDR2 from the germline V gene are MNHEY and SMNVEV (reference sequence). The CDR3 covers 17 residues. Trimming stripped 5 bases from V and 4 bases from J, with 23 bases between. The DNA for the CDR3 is TGTGCCAGCAGTGACAGGCGGGGGAGCAGGGAAGTCTATGGCTACACCTTC. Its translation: CASSDRRGSREVYGYTF.

The CDR3 DNA sequence: TGCGCCAGCAGGGGGACTAGCGAGAACTCCTACGAGCAGTACTTC. Translation gives CASRGTSENSYEQYF. The chain uses TRBV5-1 and TRBJ2-7, with 10 positions matching TRBD2. The CDR3 spans 15 residues. V trimming: 5 bases; J trimming: 0 bases; junction bases outside the gene matches: 5. CDR1 and CDR2 from the germline V gene are SGHRS and YFSETQ.

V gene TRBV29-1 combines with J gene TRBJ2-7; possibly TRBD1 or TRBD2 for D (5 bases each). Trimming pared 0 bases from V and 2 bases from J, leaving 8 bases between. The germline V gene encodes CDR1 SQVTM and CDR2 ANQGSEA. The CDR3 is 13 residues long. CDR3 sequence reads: CSVEEGTPYEQYF. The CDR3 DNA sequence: TGCAGCGTTGAAGAGGGGACCCCCTACGAGCAGTACTTC.

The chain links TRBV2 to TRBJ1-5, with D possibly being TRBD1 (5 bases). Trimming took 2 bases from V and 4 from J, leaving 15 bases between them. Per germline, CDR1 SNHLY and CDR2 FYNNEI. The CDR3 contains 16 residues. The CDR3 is CASSELVQVLNQPQHF. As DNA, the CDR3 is TGTGCCAGCAGTGAATTAGTACAGGTACTTAATCAGCCCCAGCATTTT.

The CDR3 is CSVEEGFPYEQYF. The CDR3 DNA follows: TGCAGCGTTGAAGAGGGCTTTCCCTACGAGCAGTACTTC. The V and J genes are TRBV29-1 and TRBJ2-7; no clear D. Germline assignment: CDR1 SQVTM and CDR2 ANQGSEA. The CDR3 totals 13 residues. Trimming left V 0 bases short and J 2 bases short, with 8 bases between.

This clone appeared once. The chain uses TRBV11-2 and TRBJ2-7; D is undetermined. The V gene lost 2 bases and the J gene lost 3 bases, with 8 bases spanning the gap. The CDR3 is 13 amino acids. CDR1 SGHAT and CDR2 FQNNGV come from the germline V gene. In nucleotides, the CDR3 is TGTGCCAGCAGCTTATACAGCCACTACGAGCAGTACTTC. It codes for CASSLYSHYEQYF.

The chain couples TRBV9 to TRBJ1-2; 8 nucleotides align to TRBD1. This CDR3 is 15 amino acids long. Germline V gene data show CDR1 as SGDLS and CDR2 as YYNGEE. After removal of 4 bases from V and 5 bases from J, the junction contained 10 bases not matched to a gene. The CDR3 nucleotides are TGTGCCAGCAGCCCCAGGTCACAGGGGGGTTATGGCTACACCTTC. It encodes CASSPRSQGGYGYTF.

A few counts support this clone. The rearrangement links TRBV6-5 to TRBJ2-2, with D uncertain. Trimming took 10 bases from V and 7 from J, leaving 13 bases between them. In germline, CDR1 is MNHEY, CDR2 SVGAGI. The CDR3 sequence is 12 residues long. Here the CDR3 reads CATQILGGELFF. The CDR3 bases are TGTGCCACCCAGATCCTCGGCGGGGAGCTGTTTTTT.

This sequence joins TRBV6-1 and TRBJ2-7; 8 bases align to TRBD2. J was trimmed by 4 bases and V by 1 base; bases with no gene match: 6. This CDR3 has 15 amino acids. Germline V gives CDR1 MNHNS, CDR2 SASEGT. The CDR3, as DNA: TGTGCCAGCAGTGAAGAGAGCGGGGGCCGATACGAGCAGTACTTC. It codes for CASSEESGGRYEQYF.

CDR3 sequence reads: CASSSTSGEDRPLQETQYF. The CDR3 region has the DNA TGTGCCAGCAGCTCGACTAGCGGGGAAGACCGACCCCTACAAGAGACCCAGTACTTC. The chain carries TRBV13 and TRBJ2-5; 11 bases line up with TRBD2. The CDR3 extends over 19 amino acids. Trimming removed 4 bases from V and 2 bases from J; junction bases left unmatched: 15. Looked up from germline, CDR1 is PRHDT and CDR2 is FYEKMQ (reference sequence).

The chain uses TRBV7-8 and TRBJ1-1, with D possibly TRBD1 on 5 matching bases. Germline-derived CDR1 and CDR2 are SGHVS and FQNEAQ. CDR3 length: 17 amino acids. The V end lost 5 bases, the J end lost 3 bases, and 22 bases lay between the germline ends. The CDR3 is CASSQRGSRDLYTEAFF. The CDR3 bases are TGTGCCAGCAGCCAGCGGGGGAGCCGGGACCTCTACACTGAAGCTTTCTTT.

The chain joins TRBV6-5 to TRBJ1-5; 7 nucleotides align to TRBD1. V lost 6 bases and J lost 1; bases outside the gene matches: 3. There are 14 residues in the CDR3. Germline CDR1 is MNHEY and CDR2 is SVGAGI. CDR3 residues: CASRQGESNQPQHF. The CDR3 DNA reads TGTGCCAGCAGGCAGGGGGAAAGCAATCAGCCCCAGCATTTT.

This CDR3 reads CASSLIGASTDTQYF. The DNA of the CDR3 is TGTGCCAGCAGTTTGATAGGGGCGTCCACAGATACGCAGTATTTT. The chain uses TRBV28 and TRBJ2-3; a possible D gene is TRBD1 (5 bases). The V gene lost 3 bases and the J gene lost 2 bases, with 12 bases spanning the gap. In germline, CDR1 is MDHEN, CDR2 SYDVKM. The length of the CDR3 is 15 residues.

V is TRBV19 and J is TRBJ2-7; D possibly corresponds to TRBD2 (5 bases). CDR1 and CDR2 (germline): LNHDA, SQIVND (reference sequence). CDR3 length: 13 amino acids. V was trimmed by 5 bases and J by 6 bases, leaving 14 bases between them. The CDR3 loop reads CASSLAPGSEQYF. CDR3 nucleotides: TGTGCCAGTAGTCTAGCCCCGGGGTCCGAGCAGTACTTC.

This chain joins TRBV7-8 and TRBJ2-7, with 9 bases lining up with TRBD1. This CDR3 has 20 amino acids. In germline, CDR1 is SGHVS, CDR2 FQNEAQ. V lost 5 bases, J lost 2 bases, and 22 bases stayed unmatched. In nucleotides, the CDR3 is TGTGCCAGCAGCCTGAGTTTTTTGGGAGCCGGGACAGGGCCCCCCTACGAGCAGTACTTC. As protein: CASSLSFLGAGTGPPYEQYF.

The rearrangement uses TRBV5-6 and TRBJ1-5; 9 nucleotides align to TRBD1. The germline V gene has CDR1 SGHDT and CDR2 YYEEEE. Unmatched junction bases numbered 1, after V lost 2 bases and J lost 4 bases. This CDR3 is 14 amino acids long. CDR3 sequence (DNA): TGTGCCAGCAGCTTACAGGGGGCGAATCAGCCCCAGCATTTT. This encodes CASSLQGANQPQHF.

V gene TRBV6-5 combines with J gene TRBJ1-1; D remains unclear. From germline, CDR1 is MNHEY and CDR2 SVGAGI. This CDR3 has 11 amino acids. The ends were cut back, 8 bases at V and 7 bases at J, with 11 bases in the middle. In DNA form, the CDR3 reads TGTGCCAGCGTTGGCGGGAATGAAGCTTTCTTT. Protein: CASVGGNEAFF.

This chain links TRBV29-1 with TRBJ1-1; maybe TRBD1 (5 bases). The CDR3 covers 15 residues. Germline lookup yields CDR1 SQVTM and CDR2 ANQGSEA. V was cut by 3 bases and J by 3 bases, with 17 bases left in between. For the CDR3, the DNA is TGCAGCGTTGACTTGACCGGGACGGGGGACACTGAAGCTTTCTTT. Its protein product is CSVDLTGTGDTEAFF.

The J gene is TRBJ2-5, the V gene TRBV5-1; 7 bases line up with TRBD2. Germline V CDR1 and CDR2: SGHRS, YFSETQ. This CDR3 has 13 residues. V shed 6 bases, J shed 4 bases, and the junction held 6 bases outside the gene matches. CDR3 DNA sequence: TGCGCCAGCAAGCGGGGTACTTCAGAGACCCAGTACTTC. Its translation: CASKRGTSETQYF.

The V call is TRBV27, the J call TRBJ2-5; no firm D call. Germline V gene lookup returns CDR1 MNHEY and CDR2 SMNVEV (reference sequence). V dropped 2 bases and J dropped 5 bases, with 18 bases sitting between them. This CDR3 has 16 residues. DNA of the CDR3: TGTGCCAGCAGTTTAGGTGGATTTTTTTCATCGGAGACCCAGTACTTC. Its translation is CASSLGGFFSSETQYF.

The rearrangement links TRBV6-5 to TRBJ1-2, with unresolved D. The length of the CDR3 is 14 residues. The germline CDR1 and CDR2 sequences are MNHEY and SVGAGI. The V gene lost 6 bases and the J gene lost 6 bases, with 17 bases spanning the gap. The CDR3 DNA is TGTGCCAGCAGGCCGATTGACAAGTATGATGGCTACACCTTC. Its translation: CASRPIDKYDGYTF.

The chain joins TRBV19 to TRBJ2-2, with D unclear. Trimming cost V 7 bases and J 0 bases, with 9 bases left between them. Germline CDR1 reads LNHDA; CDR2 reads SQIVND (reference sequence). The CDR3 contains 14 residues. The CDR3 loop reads CASIPSTNTGELFF. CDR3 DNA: TGTGCCAGTATCCCCAGCACGAACACCGGGGAGCTGTTTTTT.

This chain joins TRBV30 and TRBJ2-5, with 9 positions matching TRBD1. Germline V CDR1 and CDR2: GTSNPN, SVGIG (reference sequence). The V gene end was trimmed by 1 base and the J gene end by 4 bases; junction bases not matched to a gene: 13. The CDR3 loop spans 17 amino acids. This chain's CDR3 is CAWSGPLGQGFGETQYF. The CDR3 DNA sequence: TGTGCCTGGAGTGGCCCCCTGGGACAGGGATTTGGAGAGACCCAGTACTTC.

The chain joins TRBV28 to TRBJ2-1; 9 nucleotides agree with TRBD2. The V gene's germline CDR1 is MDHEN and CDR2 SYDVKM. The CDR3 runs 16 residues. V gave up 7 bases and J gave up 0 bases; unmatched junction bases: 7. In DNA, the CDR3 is TGTGCCAGCAAATCAATTAGCGGGAGCTCCTACAATGAGCAGTTCTTC. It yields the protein CASKSISGSSYNEQFF. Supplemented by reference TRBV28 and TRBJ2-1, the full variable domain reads DVKVTQSSRYLVKRTGEKVFLECVQDMDHENMFWYRQDPGLGLRLIYFSYDVKMKEKGDIPEGYSVSREKKERFSLILESASTNQTSMYLCASKSISGSSYNEQFFGPGTRLTVL.

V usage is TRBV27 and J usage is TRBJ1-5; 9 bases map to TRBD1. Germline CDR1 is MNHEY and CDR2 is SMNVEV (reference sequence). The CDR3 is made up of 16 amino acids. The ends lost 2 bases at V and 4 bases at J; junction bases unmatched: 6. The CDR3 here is CASSLGAGTGNQPQHF. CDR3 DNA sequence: TGTGCCAGCAGTTTAGGGGCCGGGACAGGGAATCAGCCCCAGCATTTT.

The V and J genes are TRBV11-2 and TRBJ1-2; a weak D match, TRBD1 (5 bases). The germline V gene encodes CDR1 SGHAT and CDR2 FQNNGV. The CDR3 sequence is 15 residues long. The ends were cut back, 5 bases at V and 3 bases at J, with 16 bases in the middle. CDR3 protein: CASSLEGRAHYGYTF. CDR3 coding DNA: TGTGCCAGCAGCCTGGAGGGGAGGGCCCACTATGGCTACACCTTC.

CDR3: CSVGDSYGYTF. CDR3 in DNA: TGCAGCGTAGGGGACAGCTATGGCTACACCTTC. V gene TRBV29-1 combines with J gene TRBJ1-2; 7 bases fit TRBD1. V was pared by 6 bases and J by 4 bases, with 2 bases of the junction left unmatched. CDR1 is SQVTM and CDR2 is ANQGSEA in the germline V gene. The CDR3 is 11 amino acids.

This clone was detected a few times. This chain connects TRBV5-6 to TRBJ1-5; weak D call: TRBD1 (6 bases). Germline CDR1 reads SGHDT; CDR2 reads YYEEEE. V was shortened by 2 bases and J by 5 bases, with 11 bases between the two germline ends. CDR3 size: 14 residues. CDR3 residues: CASSLGGQDQPQHF. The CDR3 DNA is TGTGCCAGCAGCTTAGGGGGGCAAGATCAGCCCCAGCATTTT.

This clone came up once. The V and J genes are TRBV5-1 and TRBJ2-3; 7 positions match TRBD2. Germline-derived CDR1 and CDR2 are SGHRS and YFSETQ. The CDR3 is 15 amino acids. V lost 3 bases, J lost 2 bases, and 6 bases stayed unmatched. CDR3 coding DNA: TGCGCCAGCAGCTCACTAGCGCGGGACACAGATACGCAGTATTTT. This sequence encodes CASSSLARDTDTQYF.

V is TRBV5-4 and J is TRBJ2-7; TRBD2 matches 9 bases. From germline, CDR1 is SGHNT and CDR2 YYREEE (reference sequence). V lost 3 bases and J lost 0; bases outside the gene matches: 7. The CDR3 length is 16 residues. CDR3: CASSWGPSGTSYEQYF. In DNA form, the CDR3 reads TGTGCCAGCAGCTGGGGCCCTAGCGGGACCTCCTACGAGCAGTACTTC.